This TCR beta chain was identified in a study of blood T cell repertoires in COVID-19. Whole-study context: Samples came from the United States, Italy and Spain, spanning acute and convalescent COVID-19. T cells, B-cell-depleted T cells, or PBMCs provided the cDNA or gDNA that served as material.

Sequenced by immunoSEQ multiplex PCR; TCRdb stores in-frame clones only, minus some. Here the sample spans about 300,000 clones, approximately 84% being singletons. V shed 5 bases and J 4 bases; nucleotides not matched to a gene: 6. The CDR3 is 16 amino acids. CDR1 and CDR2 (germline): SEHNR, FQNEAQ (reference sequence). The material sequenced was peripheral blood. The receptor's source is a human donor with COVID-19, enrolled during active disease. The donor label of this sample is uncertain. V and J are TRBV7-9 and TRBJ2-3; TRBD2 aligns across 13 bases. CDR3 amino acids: CASSLGLAGASDTQYF. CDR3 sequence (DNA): TGTGCCAGCAGCCTTGGACTAGCGGGAGCGTCAGATACGCAGTATTTT.